This T cell receptor (beta chain) was captured by sequencing in a study of T cell responses to AZD1222 COVID-19 vaccine. Trimming took off 0 bases at V and 1 base at J, with 6 bases between the two ends. The CDR3 spans 14 residues. The V gene's germline CDR1 is MNHEY and CDR2 SVGAGI. Clones were read by immunoSEQ multiplex PCR, and TCRdb kept only the in-frame ones, dropping some. The sample includes approximately 100,000 clones, about 88% of them seen just once. The sample in question was peripheral blood, obtained on day 0 of AZD1222 vaccination. This rearrangement joins TRBV6-5 to TRBJ2-5; D gene uncertain. The receptor was derived from an adult in good health. CDR3 protein: CASSYSMSQETQYF. In DNA, the CDR3 is TGTGCCAGCAGTTACTCGATGTCCCAAGAGACCCAGTACTTC.